This is a list of T cell receptor beta chains from one sample in a study of PD-1 blockade in classical Hodgkin lymphoma. Assay: immunoSEQ multiplex PCR; the TCRdb copy retains only in-frame clones and omits some. The sample yields about 36,000 clones, approximately 69% seen once. The sample was peripheral blood mononuclear cells (PBMCs), taken before the second cycle of nivolumab. The receptors derive from a human donor with classical Hodgkin lymphoma. Both conserved end residues are trimmed from each CDR3. Where a row states a size, it is once, few, many or the class of an expanded clone; other rows omit it.

clone size: NA; J gene: TRBJ1-1; V gene: TRBV2; CDR3 protein: ASGGQGVNTEAF
clone size: NA; J gene: TRBJ1-6; V gene: TRBV7-2; CDR3 protein: ASSTLLRGVSNSPLH
clone size: NA; J gene: TRBJ1-2; V gene: TRBV6-6; CDR3 protein: ASSYSTGPGGYT
clone size: NA; J gene: TRBJ1-5; V gene: TRBV6-1; CDR3 protein: ASSVQRFGNQPQH
clone size: NA; J gene: TRBJ1-1; V gene: TRBV18; CDR3 protein: ASSLVRVKLGTMNTEAF
clone size: few; J gene: TRBJ1-2; V gene: TRBV6-1; CDR3 protein: ASMKGLYGYT
clone size: NA; J gene: TRBJ2-1; V gene: TRBV7-9; CDR3 protein: ASSREQGSYNEQF
clone size: few; J gene: TRBJ1-6; V gene: TRBV4-1; CDR3 protein: ASSPRDTEGGHSPLH
clone size: NA; J gene: TRBJ2-1; V gene: TRBV27; CDR3 protein: ASSLLGSLYNEQF
clone size: once; J gene: TRBJ2-6; V gene: TRBV27; CDR3 protein: ASSPLYSGANVLT
clone size: NA; J gene: TRBJ2-1; V gene: TRBV10-3; CDR3 protein: AILSSGTGSNEQF
clone size: medium-sized; J gene: TRBJ2-7; V gene: TRBV11-3; CDR3 protein: ASSSSGGPYEQY
clone size: NA; J gene: TRBJ2-2; V gene: TRBV5-4; CDR3 protein: ASSLAGIRVRTGELF
clone size: NA; J gene: TRBJ2-1; V gene: TRBV6-6; CDR3 protein: AGGTTYNEQF
clone size: NA; J gene: TRBJ1-1; V gene: TRBV18; CDR3 protein: ASSRMGNSEAF
clone size: few; J gene: TRBJ2-3; V gene: TRBV5-4; CDR3 protein: ASSLAGTDHTDTQY
clone size: NA; J gene: TRBJ1-2; V gene: TRBV29-1; CDR3 protein: SVGAREAGYT
clone size: once; J gene: TRBJ2-3; V gene: TRBV7-6; CDR3 protein: ASRPGGGTDTQY
clone size: NA; J gene: TRBJ1-4; V gene: TRBV6-6; CDR3 protein: ASGGQSNEKLF
clone size: NA; J gene: TRBJ1-3; V gene: TRBV9; CDR3 protein: ASSDLSWSGNTIY
clone size: NA; J gene: TRBJ2-5; V gene: TRBV5-1; CDR3 protein: ASSFLGGRETQY
clone size: NA; J gene: TRBJ2-3; V gene: TRBV28; CDR3 protein: ASSGILAALTDTQY
clone size: NA; J gene: TRBJ2-4; V gene: TRBV5-4; CDR3 protein: ASSFFTDRGRRGD
clone size: NA; J gene: TRBJ1-2; V gene: TRBV13; CDR3 protein: ASSFQGGRVYGYT
clone size: few; J gene: TRBJ2-5; V gene: TRBV4-3; CDR3 protein: ASSQELRSFETQY
clone size: few; J gene: TRBJ1-2; V gene: TRBV7-8; CDR3 protein: ASSRGGRDYGYT
clone size: many; J gene: TRBJ1-5; V gene: TRBV4-3; CDR3 protein: ASRGQHSSNQPQH
clone size: NA; J gene: TRBJ1-2; V gene: TRBV29-1; CDR3 protein: SGSSGDYGYT
clone size: few; J gene: TRBJ1-2; V gene: TRBV5-6; CDR3 protein: ASSPQGSNGYT
clone size: NA; J gene: TRBJ1-4; V gene: TRBV4-3; CDR3 protein: ASSRVNRVGEKLF
clone size: NA; J gene: TRBJ1-5; V gene: TRBV2; CDR3 protein: ASSPGFSNQPQH
clone size: NA; J gene: TRBJ2-7; V gene: TRBV18; CDR3 protein: ASTDRASSYEQY
clone size: NA; J gene: TRBJ1-1; V gene: TRBV28; CDR3 protein: ASSSHGRLGLGTEAF
clone size: NA; J gene: TRBJ2-7; V gene: TRBV7-8; CDR3 protein: ASSLRGQGGHEQY
clone size: NA; J gene: TRBJ1-2; V gene: TRBV9; CDR3 protein: ASSSRGSEYYGYT
clone size: NA; J gene: TRBJ1-1; V gene: TRBV19; CDR3 protein: ASSIAGGNEAF
clone size: few; J gene: TRBJ2-4; V gene: TRBV5-1; CDR3 protein: ASSNGSVAKNIQY
clone size: NA; J gene: TRBJ2-6; V gene: TRBV7-9; CDR3 protein: ASSKPGANVLT